This T cell receptor beta chain was sequenced for a study of blood T cells in healthy people across ages. Study context: Capture via template switching afforded approximately one barcoded beta molecule per two T cells.

In the case of this clonotype: The antigen is undetermined.

Study-level points and caveats: Whereas aged donors had fewer naive CD4+ cells, long-lived donors had more of them and higher diversity.

V was trimmed by 2 bases and J by 1 base, leaving 12 bases between them. The CDR3 consists of 15 residues. Germline V CDR1 and CDR2: DFQATT, SNEGSKA (reference sequence). PCR was performed a second time for 7 to 11 cycles using a sample-barcoded 5' primer and a J-beta primer mix. Each cDNA molecule received a tag from a template-switch adaptor that had 12 random nucleotides. From the 5' RACE reads, TCRdb called clonotypes with MiXCR, one entry per CDR3 protein. The table records about 830,000 distinct CDR3 sequences, roughly 60% of them present only once. Sequenced input: blood. The TCR sequence derives from a man aged 25 to 40 in good health. This chain links TRBV20-1 with TRBJ2-1; D is perhaps TRBD1 (6 bases). This chain's CDR3 is CSARLLQGSYNEQFF. CDR3 coding DNA: TGCAGTGCTAGATTGTTACAGGGATCCTACAATGAGCAGTTCTTC.